This is a list of T cell receptor beta chains from one sample in a study of cytomegalovirus exposure and HLA in healthy donors. Clones were read by immunoSEQ multiplex PCR, and TCRdb kept only the in-frame ones, dropping some. The sample has around 190,000 clones; around four fifths are singletons. What was sequenced was PBMCs. All receptors derive from a man in his forties in good health and CMV-seropositive. Both conserved end residues are part of each CDR3. A D gene is named only where the DNA matches it firmly. Some rows have no size entry. The others give once, few or many, or a class for an expanded clone.

J	size	length	D	V	CDR3	DNA
TRBJ1-2	.	16	.	TRBV7-2	CASSLAVGGGENGYTF	TGTGCCAGCAGCTTAGCGGTGGGCGGAGGAGAGAATGGCTACACCTTC
TRBJ2-7	.	14	.	TRBV25-1	CASSDTISSYEQYF	TGTGCCAGCAGTGATACCATCAGCTCCTACGAGCAGTACTTC
TRBJ1-6	.	19	.	TRBV19	CASSMTDNRRKTYNSPLHF	TGTGCCAGTAGTATGACCGACAACAGGAGAAAAACCTATAATTCACCCCTCCACTTT
TRBJ2-5	.	17	TRBD2	TRBV6-1	CASSEEVWRERQETQYF	TGTGCCAGCAGTGAAGAGGTTTGGCGGGAGAGGCAAGAGACCCAGTACTTC
TRBJ2-1	.	17	.	TRBV5-1	CASSLIGVGGTHNEQFF	TGCGCCAGCAGCTTGATTGGCGTTGGCGGCACTCACAATGAGCAGTTCTTC
TRBJ1-2	.	14	TRBD1	TRBV6-1	CASRKRGRDYGYTF	TGTGCCAGCAGAAAAAGGGGGCGCGACTATGGCTACACCTTC
TRBJ1-1	.	15	TRBD1	TRBV6-4	CASSWDREVNTEAFF	TGTGCCAGCAGTTGGGACAGGGAGGTGAACACTGAAGCTTTCTTT
TRBJ2-7	.	16	TRBD1	TRBV11-2	CASSSLSGTGSYEQYF	TGTGCCAGCAGCTCGCTTTCCGGGACAGGGAGCTACGAGCAGTACTTC
TRBJ2-2	.	16	TRBD1	TRBV19	CASSDPGTGNTGELFF	TGTGCCAGTAGCGACCCCGGGACAGGGAACACCGGGGAGCTGTTTTTT
TRBJ2-7	.	15	.	TRBV9	CASSVGRAGLYEQYF	TGTGCCAGCAGCGTAGGTCGGGCGGGACTCTACGAGCAGTACTTC
TRBJ2-5	.	11	.	TRBV28	CASSLSSEQYF	TGTGCCAGCAGCCTCTCATCGGAGCAGTACTTC
TRBJ2-6	.	15	TRBD1	TRBV6-5	CASSRTGVGANVLTF	TGTGCCAGCAGCCGGACAGGGGTTGGGGCCAACGTCCTGACTTTC
TRBJ2-3	.	15	.	TRBV6-4	CASSDDGRGTDTQYF	TGTGCCAGCAGTGACGACGGGAGAGGGACAGATACGCAGTATTTT
TRBJ1-2	few	14	TRBD1	TRBV4-3	CASSHRTGDYGYTF	TGCGCCAGCAGCCATCGGACAGGGGACTATGGCTACACCTTC
TRBJ1-1	.	10	.	TRBV20-1	CRGRDTEAFF	TGCAGAGGGAGGGACACTGAAGCTTTCTTT
TRBJ2-6	few	15	TRBD1	TRBV7-9	CASSSDRVGANVLTF	TGTGCCAGCAGCTCAGACAGGGTTGGGGCCAACGTCCTGACTTTC
TRBJ2-1	.	12	.	TRBV18	CASSPTGEGQFF	TGTGCCAGCTCACCAACCGGCGAGGGGCAGTTCTTC
TRBJ2-7	.	15	TRBD1	TRBV7-8	CASSPGTGTTYEQYF	TGTGCCAGCAGCCCGGGGACAGGGACCACCTACGAGCAGTACTTC
TRBJ2-5	.	14	TRBD1	TRBV5-1	CASSLAGGLETQYF	TGCGCCAGCAGCTTAGCAGGGGGTTTAGAGACCCAGTACTTC
TRBJ2-3	once	17	.	TRBV7-8	CASSLALAGSSTDTQYF	TGTGCCAGCAGCTTAGCTCTGGCGGGCTCTAGCACAGATACGCAGTATTTT
TRBJ2-7	.	13	.	TRBV28	CASSLTQAYEQYF	TGTGCCAGCAGTTTAACCCAGGCCTACGAGCAGTACTTC
TRBJ2-7	.	15	TRBD1	TRBV10-3	CAISPGTVTTYEQYF	TGTGCCATCAGCCCCGGGACAGTGACGACCTACGAGCAGTACTTC
TRBJ1-1	.	17	TRBD1	TRBV7-9	CSSSSHTGGERGTEAFF	TGTTCCAGCAGCTCCCATACAGGGGGCGAGAGGGGCACTGAAGCTTTCTTT
TRBJ2-3	.	11	.	TRBV13	CASSFEDTQYF	TGTGCCAGCAGCTTTGAGGATACGCAGTATTTT
TRBJ2-7	.	12	.	TRBV6-1	CASSERGYEQYF	TGTGCCAGCAGTGAACGGGGCTACGAGCAGTACTTC